A selection of T cell receptor beta chains follows, all from one sample in a study of OX40 agonist ivuxolimab in advanced cancers. This table comes from immunoSEQ multiplex PCR, and its TCRdb copy is limited to in-frame clones, with some not included. Among about 110,000 clones listed, around 90% were seen once. Material: CD4+ or CD8+ T cells sorted from blood, obtained in a trial of the OX40 agonist ivuxolimab. These receptors all stem from an adult with an advanced solid tumor such as melanoma, head and neck, liver or kidney cancer. Both conserved end residues are part of each CDR3. The order of the fields is V gene, clone size, J gene, D gene, CDR3 DNA, CDR3 protein. The D gene is left open where the match is weak. Size tells how often a clone was seen (once, few, many) or the class of an expanded clone, and some rows leave it out.

TRBV30	NA	TRBJ2-7	NA	TGTGCCTGGAGTGGGTCCAGGGAACAATCCTACGAGCAGTACTTC	CAWSGSREQSYEQYF
TRBV15	once	TRBJ2-5	NA	TGTGCCACCAGCAGAGGGGAGTTTCCGGCGAAGAAAGAGACCCAGTACTTC	CATSRGEFPAKKETQYF
TRBV6-1	NA	TRBJ2-7	NA	TGTGCCAGCAGTGAACTCGGCTACGAGCAGTACTTC	CASSELGYEQYF
TRBV4-2	NA	TRBJ2-5	NA	TGTGCCAGCAGCCAAGGGGTGGGGAGCCCGGGGGCCCAGTACTTC	CASSQGVGSPGAQYF
TRBV29-1	NA	TRBJ1-1	TRBD1	TGCAGCGGAGAAAGACAGGGGAAAGCTTTCTTT	CSGERQGKAFF
TRBV2	few	TRBJ1-5	NA	TGTGCCAGCAGTGAGTTAGCAGGGGATAGCAATCAGCCCCAGCATTTT	CASSELAGDSNQPQHF
TRBV6-6	once	TRBJ1-2	TRBD1	TGTGCCAGCAGTTACTCGAGCGGACAGGGAGGCGGCTACACCTTC	CASSYSSGQGGGYTF
TRBV10-1	NA	TRBJ2-7	TRBD1	TGCACCAGCAGTGCTACAGGGGTAGGAAGCTCCTACGAGCAGTACTTC	CTSSATGVGSSYEQYF
TRBV5-1	few	TRBJ1-2	NA	TGCGCCAGCAGCCTGGGACAACTCTATGGCTACACCTTC	CASSLGQLYGYTF
TRBV4-1	NA	TRBJ2-2	TRBD2	TGCGCCAGCAAACGGGGGGACACCGGGGAGCTGTTTTTT	CASKRGDTGELFF
TRBV29-1	NA	TRBJ2-3	TRBD1	TGCAGCACGGACAGGGGCACAGATACGCAGTATTTT	CSTDRGTDTQYF
TRBV11-3	NA	TRBJ1-1	NA	TGTGCCAGCAGCTTAACTTCTGACACTGAAGCTTTCTTT	CASSLTSDTEAFF
TRBV5-8	NA	TRBJ1-6	TRBD1	TGTGCCAGCAGCTTAAGTCGACAGGGGTCCTATAATTCACCCCTCCACTTT	CASSLSRQGSYNSPLHF
TRBV7-9	NA	TRBJ1-5	NA	TGTGCCAGCAGCTACCTGAACGGCCCCCAGCATTTT	CASSYLNGPQHF
TRBV5-5	few	TRBJ1-5	NA	TGTGCCAGCAGCTTGGCCGGGACGGCTAGCAATCAGCCCCAGCATTTT	CASSLAGTASNQPQHF
TRBV11-3	NA	TRBJ2-7	TRBD2	TGTGCCAGCAGTCCCCCAGGGAGGGGCGAGCAGTACTTC	CASSPPGRGEQYF
TRBV19	NA	TRBJ2-7	NA	TGTGCCAGTAGTACCGGGAGAGCGGGCTACGAGCAGTACTTC	CASSTGRAGYEQYF
TRBV7-2	NA	TRBJ1-2	NA	TGTGCCAGCAGCCGGGACACAAACTATGGCTACACCTTC	CASSRDTNYGYTF
TRBV30	NA	TRBJ1-5	NA	TGTGCCTGGAGTCTGTCGGGGGGGCGCCAGCCCCAGCATTTT	CAWSLSGGRQPQHF
TRBV28	NA	TRBJ2-7	TRBD1	TGTGCCAGCGAGGGACAGGGGTCAAAAAAGTACGAGCAGTACTTC	CASEGQGSKKYEQYF